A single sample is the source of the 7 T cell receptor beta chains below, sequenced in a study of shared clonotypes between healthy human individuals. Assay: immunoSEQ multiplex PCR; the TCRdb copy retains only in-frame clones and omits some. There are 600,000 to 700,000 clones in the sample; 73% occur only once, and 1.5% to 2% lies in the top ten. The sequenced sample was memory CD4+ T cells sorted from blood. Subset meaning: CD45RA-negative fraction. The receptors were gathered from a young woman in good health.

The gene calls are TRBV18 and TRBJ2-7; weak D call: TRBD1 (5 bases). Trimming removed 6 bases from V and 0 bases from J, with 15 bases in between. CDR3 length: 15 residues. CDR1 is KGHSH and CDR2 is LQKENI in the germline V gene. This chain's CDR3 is CASSQYQGPSYEQYF. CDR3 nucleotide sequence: TGTGCCAGCTCCCAATACCAGGGCCCCTCCTACGAGCAGTACTTC.

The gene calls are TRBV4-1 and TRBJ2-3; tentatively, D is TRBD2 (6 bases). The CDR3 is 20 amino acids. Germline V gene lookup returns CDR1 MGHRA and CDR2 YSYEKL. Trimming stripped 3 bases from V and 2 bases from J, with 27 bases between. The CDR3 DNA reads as TGCGCCAGCAGCCAGGCTCCGAGGGTAGGGACCCCGGGGGTCACAGATACGCAGTATTTT. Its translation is CASSQAPRVGTPGVTDTQYF.

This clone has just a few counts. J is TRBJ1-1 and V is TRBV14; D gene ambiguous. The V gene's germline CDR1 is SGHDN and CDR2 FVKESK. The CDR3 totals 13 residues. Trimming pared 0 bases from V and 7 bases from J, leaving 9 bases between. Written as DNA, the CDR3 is TGTGCCAGCAGCCAAGATTTTGCAGGTGAAGCTTTCTTT. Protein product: CASSQDFAGEAFF.

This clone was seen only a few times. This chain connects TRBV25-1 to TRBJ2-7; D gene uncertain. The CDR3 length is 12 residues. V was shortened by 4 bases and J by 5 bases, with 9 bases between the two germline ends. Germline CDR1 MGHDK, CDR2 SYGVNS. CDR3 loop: CASSGPNDEQYF. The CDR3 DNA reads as TGTGCCAGCAGTGGACCAAACGACGAGCAGTACTTC.

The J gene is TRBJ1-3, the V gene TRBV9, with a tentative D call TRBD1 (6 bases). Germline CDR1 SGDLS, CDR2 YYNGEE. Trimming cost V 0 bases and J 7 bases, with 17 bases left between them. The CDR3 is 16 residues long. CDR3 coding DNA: TGTGCCAGCAGCGTAGACGACAGGCCAGGATATAACACCATATATTTT. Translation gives CASSVDDRPGYNTIYF.

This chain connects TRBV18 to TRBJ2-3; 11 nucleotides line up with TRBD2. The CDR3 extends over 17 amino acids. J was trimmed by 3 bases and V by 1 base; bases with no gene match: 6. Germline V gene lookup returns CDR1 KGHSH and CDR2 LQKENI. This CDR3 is CASSPLPGLADTDTQYF. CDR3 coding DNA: TGTGCCAGCTCACCACTTCCGGGACTAGCGGATACAGATACGCAGTATTTT. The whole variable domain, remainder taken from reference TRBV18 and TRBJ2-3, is NAGVMQNPRHLVRRRGQEARLRCSPMKGHSHVYWYRQLPEEGLKFMVYLQKENIIDESGMPKERFSAEFPKEGPSILRIQQVVRGDSAAYFCASSPLPGLADTDTQYFGPGTRLTVL.

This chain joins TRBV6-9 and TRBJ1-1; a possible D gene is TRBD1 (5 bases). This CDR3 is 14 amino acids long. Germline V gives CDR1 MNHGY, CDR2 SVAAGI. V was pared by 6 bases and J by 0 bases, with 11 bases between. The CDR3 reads CASRIRALNTEAFF. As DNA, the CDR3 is TGTGCCAGCAGAATCAGGGCTTTGAACACTGAAGCTTTCTTT.